The next 21 T cell receptor beta chains were all read from a single sample in a study of blood T cells in healthy people across ages (dated by TCRdb to about 2015). Library preparation employed 5' RACE. TCRdb records Illumina HiSeq 2500 as the sequencer. A second about 6 to 11 cycle PCR used a sample-barcoded 5' primer and a J-beta primer mix. TCRdb ran its own pipeline on the public reads, namely fastp trimming at Q25 and MiXCR clone calling, and kept in-frame beta chains. Entries are consolidated by CDR3 protein sequence, retaining the most common genes and DNA. The table for this sample lists about 640,000 distinct CDR3 sequences; around three fifths of them were counted only once. Over 30% of the sample belongs to the ten largest clones. The sequenced sample consisted of blood. These receptors all come from a man aged 60 to 69 in good health.

This clonotype was observed once. V and J are TRBV20-1 and TRBJ2-3, with 7 bases fitting TRBD2. CDR1 DFQATT and CDR2 SNEGSKA come from the germline V gene (reference sequence). The ends lost 3 bases at V and 1 base at J; junction bases unmatched: 7. The CDR3 is 15 residues long. For the CDR3, the DNA is TGCAGTGCTAGCGGAGTGGCGGGGGGCACAGATACGCAGTATTTT. Translating gives CSASGVAGGTDTQYF.

J is TRBJ2-3 and V is TRBV7-2, with TRBD2 matching over 12 bases. The V and J ends lost 4 bases and 4 bases, in that order; junction bases with no gene match: 3. The CDR3 spans 15 residues. CDR1 is SGHTA, CDR2 FQGNSA, per germline. The CDR3 DNA sequence: TGTGCCAGCAGCTGGTCTAGCGGGGGGGCAGATACGCAGTATTTT. This encodes CASSWSSGGADTQYF.

The genes are TRBV27 and TRBJ2-1, with TRBD1 identical over 7 bases. The V gene's germline CDR1 is MNHEY and CDR2 SMNVEV (reference sequence). The CDR3 consists of 19 residues. V lost 0 bases, J lost 1 base, and 12 bases stayed unmatched. The CDR3 nucleotides are TGTGCCAGCAGTTTATCCCGAGGGAGACAGGGCCGATCCTACAATGAGCAGTTCTTC. Translation: CASSLSRGRQGRSYNEQFF.

This clonotype occurred once. The genes are TRBV6-5 and TRBJ1-2, with 9 bases identical to TRBD1. The CDR3 is 21 amino acids. J gave up 2 bases and V 0 bases, and 19 bases lay outside the gene matches. Per germline, CDR1 MNHEY and CDR2 SVGAGI. CDR3 loop: CASSYSSPRTGVGLGNYGYTF. The CDR3 DNA is TGTGCCAGCAGTTACTCGAGCCCCCGGACAGGGGTTGGTCTGGGCAACTATGGCTACACCTTC.

This chain links TRBV9 with TRBJ2-7; D remains ambiguous. The germline CDR1 and CDR2 sequences are SGDLS and YYNGEE. CDR3 length equals 11 residues. V lost 3 bases and J 5 bases, leaving 6 bases between the germline ends. The CDR3 DNA reads as TGTGCCAGCAGCGGCAGGAACGAGCAGTACTTC. Translation gives CASSGRNEQYF.

There are a few counts of this clonotype. V gene TRBV5-1 combines with J gene TRBJ2-1; possibly TRBD1 for D (6 bases). The CDR3 loop spans 13 amino acids. Germline V gives CDR1 SGHRS, CDR2 YFSETQ. V dropped 4 bases and J dropped 7 bases, with 12 bases sitting between them. For the CDR3, the DNA is TGCGCCAGCAGCACCGGACAGTTAAATGAGCAGTTCTTC. This codes for CASSTGQLNEQFF.

The chain has TRBV7-2 and TRBJ2-7; possibly TRBD1 for D (5 bases). Germline CDR1 reads SGHTA; CDR2 reads FQGNSA. The V end lost 5 bases, the J end lost 2 bases, and 16 bases lay between the germline ends. The length of the CDR3 is 15 residues. The CDR3 nucleotides read TGTGCCAGCAGCCTCACGCCAGGGATTACCTACGAGCAGTACTTC. This sequence encodes CASSLTPGITYEQYF.

This chain joins TRBV11-2 and TRBJ2-7; the match to TRBD2 covers 10 bases. Germline lookup yields CDR1 SGHAT and CDR2 FQNNGV. Unmatched junction bases numbered 18, after V lost 3 bases and J lost 10 bases. This CDR3 has 17 residues. The CDR3 DNA reads as TGTGCCAGCAGCTTCCTCCCGAGCGGGAGGGCCGAAGAGGCCCAGTACTTC. Amino acid sequence: CASSFLPSGRAEEAQYF.

About this clonotype: A read error may account for a junction end that differs from germline. The rearrangement uses TRBV4-1 and TRBJ2-5, with 7 bases matching TRBD2. Germline lookup yields CDR1 MGHRA and CDR2 YSYEKL. The CDR3 has 16 residues. For the CDR3, the DNA is TGCGCCAGCTGCCAAGTGGGTAGCGGGCGACAAGAGACCCAGTACTTC. Protein sequence: CASCQVGSGRQETQYF.

This clonotype was seen a few times. This chain links TRBV24-1 with TRBJ2-5; a possible D gene is TRBD2 (6 bases). Germline CDR1 and CDR2: KGHDR and SFDVKD. This CDR3 has 18 amino acids. The ends were cut back, 9 bases at V and 5 bases at J, with 30 bases in the middle. The chain's CDR3 is CATVPIRDGGGEDETQYF. CDR3 bases: TGTGCCACCGTCCCCATCCGGGACGGAGGAGGGGAAGACGAGACCCAGTACTTC.

The rearrangement links TRBV6-1 to TRBJ1-5, with 10 bases identical to TRBD1. CDR3 size: 16 residues. Germline V gene sequence: CDR1 MNHNS, CDR2 SASEGT. The V and J ends lost 6 bases and 2 bases, in that order; junction bases with no gene match: 7. Here the CDR3 reads CASRGTGEVGNQPQHF. DNA of the CDR3: TGTGCCAGCAGGGGGACAGGGGAAGTTGGCAATCAGCCCCAGCATTTT.

Note on this clonotype: One junction end disagrees with the germline gene, perhaps due to a read error. This chain links TRBV9 with TRBJ2-5; unclear D gene. The CDR3 is 15 residues long. The germline gives CDR1 SGDLS, CDR2 YYNGEE. CDR3 loop: CAGSPRVSHAETQYF. In DNA form, the CDR3 reads TGTGCCGGCAGCCCTCGGGTCTCCCACGCGGAGACCCAGTACTTC.

V gene TRBV3-1 combines with J gene TRBJ1-2; no definite D call. V shed 1 base and J shed 7 bases, with 10 bases lying between them. CDR1 is LGHDT, CDR2 YNNKEL, per germline (reference sequence). The CDR3 has 13 residues. The CDR3 loop is CASSQVGPGGYTF. DNA for the CDR3: TGTGCCAGCAGCCAAGTCGGTCCGGGTGGCTACACCTTC.

This clonotype was recorded a few times. This chain connects TRBV5-1 to TRBJ2-1; 8 nucleotides agree with TRBD2. J was trimmed by 3 bases and V by 7 bases; bases with no gene match: 6. CDR3 length: 14 residues. Germline CDR1 and CDR2: SGHRS and YFSETQ. CDR3 residues: CASDPGGGYNEQFF. Written as DNA, the CDR3 is TGCGCCAGCGATCCGGGGGGGGGCTACAATGAGCAGTTCTTC.

As concerns this clonotype: A much larger clone differs from this one at a single base, so this may be a read error. This chain connects TRBV2 to TRBJ2-3; D uncertain. The CDR3 sequence is 11 residues long. Looked up from germline, CDR1 is SNHLY and CDR2 is FYNNEI. The CDR3 is CACSVTDTQYF. Here the CDR3 DNA reads TGTGCCTGCAGTGTCACAGATACGCAGTATTTT.

This chain uses TRBV24-1 with TRBJ2-1; TRBD2 matches 8 bases. The CDR3 totals 13 residues. The J segment lost 13 bases and the V segment lost 5 bases, leaving 9 bases of the junction unmatched. Germline CDR1 reads KGHDR; CDR2 reads SFDVKD. CDR3 bases: TGTGCCACCAGTGCCGGACTAGCACGTCCCCAGTTCTTC. Amino acid sequence: CATSAGLARPQFF.

V usage is TRBV5-1 and J usage is TRBJ2-5; 14 bases are shared with TRBD2. The V segment lost 4 bases and the J segment 1 base; nucleotides outside the gene matches: 6. Germline V gives CDR1 SGHRS, CDR2 YFSETQ. The CDR3 consists of 17 residues. The CDR3 nucleotides are TGCGCCAGCAGCCGGCTCGGGACTAGCGGGGGCCAAGAGACCCAGTACTTC. Translating gives CASSRLGTSGGQETQYF.

Only a few counts were recorded for this clonotype. V and J are TRBV4-1 and TRBJ2-5, with D perhaps matching TRBD2 (5 bases). CDR1 is MGHRA, CDR2 YSYEKL, per germline. Trimming removed 2 bases from V and 1 base from J, with 23 bases in between. This CDR3 comprises 19 residues. The CDR3 spells CASSQSSHRSSGIQETQYF. The CDR3 DNA follows: TGCGCCAGCAGCCAATCCTCTCACCGGAGTTCCGGGATCCAAGAGACCCAGTACTTC.

The chain employs TRBV20-1 and TRBJ1-2, with 7 bases fitting TRBD1. The germline CDR1 and CDR2 sequences are DFQATT and SNEGSKA (reference sequence). The CDR3 runs 14 residues. V lost 7 bases and J lost 2; bases outside the gene matches: 10. CDR3 amino acids: CSVGSGTANYGYTF. Written as DNA, the CDR3 is TGCAGTGTTGGATCCGGGACAGCCAACTATGGCTACACCTTC.

The chain joins TRBV5-1 to TRBJ2-5; 15 bases map to TRBD2. CDR3 length: 18 amino acids. Germline lookup yields CDR1 SGHRS and CDR2 YFSETQ. The V segment lost 4 bases and the J segment 2 bases; nucleotides outside the gene matches: 9. The CDR3 loop is CASSPGLAGGPWQETQYF. In nucleotides, the CDR3 is TGCGCCAGCAGCCCCGGACTAGCGGGGGGGCCGTGGCAAGAGACCCAGTACTTC.

In its sample, this clonotype was seen a few times. This chain joins TRBV20-1 and TRBJ2-5; 7 bases match TRBD1. The CDR3 totals 13 residues. Germline loops: CDR1 DFQATT, CDR2 SNEGSKA (reference sequence). Trimming removed 3 bases from V and 13 bases from J; junction bases left unmatched: 14. CDR3 nucleotide sequence: TGCAGTGCTAGGGAACAGGGGCTCACAGGGTGGTACTTC. Translating gives CSAREQGLTGWYF.